The source of this T cell receptor beta chain is a study of T cell responses to AZD1222 COVID-19 vaccine. Notes on the study in general: It was only after the peak T cell response that any repertoires were sampled. After two AZD1222 doses, spike-specific TCR breadth and depth rose versus day 0. Females made up more of the donors, who were largely white British, and clonal diversity may have come out too low.

With respect to this clone: The antigen is unknown.

Germline loops: CDR1 SNHLY, CDR2 FYNNEI. V gave up 7 bases and J gave up 0 bases, with 9 bases separating them. This CDR3 is built from 14 residues. Profiled with immunoSEQ multiplex PCR; TCRdb holds only in-frame clones, not every one. The profile shows approximately 110,000 clones, 88% of them singletons. The chain uses TRBV2 and TRBJ2-2; D uncertain. The source was peripheral blood, collected on day 0 of AZD1222 vaccination. This TCR was recovered from an adult in good health. CDR3 protein: CASKDRTNTGELFF. The CDR3 nucleotides read TGTGCCAGCAAAGATAGAACGAACACCGGGGAGCTGTTTTTT.